A selection of T cell receptor beta chains follows, all from one sample in a study of shared clonotypes between healthy human individuals. Profiling relied on immunoSEQ multiplex PCR, and the TCRdb table lists in-frame clones only, not all of them. The data contain some 2.3 million clones, just over 90% of them singletons. Sequencing was performed on naive CD4+ T cells from PBMCs. These receptors all stem from a man younger than 35 in good health. Some clones in this sample may be carry-over from other donors' samples. CDR3s include the opening cysteine and the closing phenylalanine or tryptophan. A D gene is named only where the DNA matches it firmly. Size values are once, few and many counts, or a class for expanded clones, and some rows have none.

>TRBV2|TRBJ1-5|NA|NA
TGTGCCAGCAGTGAGTTGCACGGAGGATATCAGCCCCAGCATTTT
CASSELHGGYQPQHF
>TRBV7-3|TRBJ2-3|TRBD2|few
TGTGCCAGCAGCTTAGGACTAGCGGGAGGGGCAGATACGCAGTATTTT
CASSLGLAGGADTQYF
>TRBV5-1|TRBJ2-5|NA|NA
TGCGCCAGCAGCTTGGCCGGAACGGGCCAGGAGACCCAGTACTTC
CASSLAGTGQETQYF
>TRBV5-8|TRBJ2-7|NA|NA
TGTGCCAGCAGCTGGGTGCTCCTGGGGGAGCAGTACTTC
CASSWVLLGEQYF
>TRBV27|TRBJ2-3|NA|NA
TGTGCCAGCAAGGCGACAAATAAGCAGTATTTT
CASKATNKQYF
>TRBV5-1|TRBJ2-5|NA|NA
TGCGCCAGCAGCTTGAGGCAGGGTGAAGAGACCCAGTACTTC
CASSLRQGEETQYF
>TRBV28|TRBJ2-7|NA|NA
TGTGCCAGCAGTTTACGATCAGGGACGGCCGAGCAGTACTTC
CASSLRSGTAEQYF
>TRBV27|TRBJ2-3|NA|NA
TGTGCCAGCAGCCTAGACCGGTTGGTTGGCACAGATACGCAGTATTTT
CASSLDRLVGTDTQYF
>TRBV7-9|TRBJ1-1|NA|NA
TGTGCCAGCAGCTTAGCGTCAGGGGTTGCCACTGAAGCTTTCTTT
CASSLASGVATEAFF
>TRBV7-3|TRBJ1-3|NA|NA
TGTGCCAGCAGCAAAGACGGGAGAAGCTCTGGAAACACCATATATTTT
CASSKDGRSSGNTIYF
>TRBV29-1|TRBJ2-1|NA|NA
TGCAGCGTTGAAGACGAACAGGGAGCATACAATGAGCAGTTCTTC
CSVEDEQGAYNEQFF
>TRBV11-2|TRBJ2-1|TRBD2|NA
TGTGCCAGCAGCCCACTCCGGGGGGTGTTCAATGAGCAGTTCTTC
CASSPLRGVFNEQFF
>TRBV5-1|TRBJ2-1|TRBD2|NA
TGCGCCAGCAGGGGGACTAGGGTGAATGAGCAGTTCTTC
CASRGTRVNEQFF
>TRBV2|TRBJ2-7|NA|NA
TGTGCCAGCACCACCGCCGTGGGGTACGAGCAGTACTTC
CASTTAVGYEQYF
>TRBV7-8|TRBJ1-4|NA|NA
TGTGCCAGCAGCTTAGCCCGAGAGGGGGTAGGGGAAAAACTGTTTTTT
CASSLAREGVGEKLFF
>TRBV7-2|TRBJ1-4|NA|NA
TGTGCCAGCAGCTTAGGGGGGGGCCGCAATGAAAAACTGTTTTTT
CASSLGGGRNEKLFF
>TRBV28|TRBJ2-7|NA|once
TGTGCCAGCAGCTTAAACAGGGTAAGCTCCTACGAGCAGTACTTC
CASSLNRVSSYEQYF
>TRBV5-1|TRBJ2-5|TRBD2|NA
TGCGCCAGCAGCTTGGAACTAGCGGGAGAGGGGACCCAGTACTTC
CASSLELAGEGTQYF
>TRBV18|TRBJ1-2|NA|NA
TGTGCCAGCTCACCAGATGGGTTCTATGGCTACACCTTC
CASSPDGFYGYTF
>TRBV20-1|TRBJ2-7|NA|NA
TGCAGTGCAGATACAGGGAGGGAGCAGTACTTC
CSADTGREQYF
>TRBV9|TRBJ1-3|NA|NA
TGTGCCAGCAGCTTAACATCTGAGGGGTCTGGAAACACCATATATTTT
CASSLTSEGSGNTIYF
>TRBV28|TRBJ1-1|NA|NA
TGTGCCACCAAGGGGACTGAAGCTTTCTTT
CATKGTEAFF
>TRBV11-3|TRBJ2-1|TRBD2|NA
TGTGCCAGCAGCCCGGCTGCGGGAGCCTACAATGAGCAGTTCTTC
CASSPAAGAYNEQFF
>TRBV19|TRBJ2-3|TRBD1|NA
TGTGCCAGCAGGAAGGGGGCAGGGGGCACAGATACGCAGTATTTT
CASRKGAGGTDTQYF